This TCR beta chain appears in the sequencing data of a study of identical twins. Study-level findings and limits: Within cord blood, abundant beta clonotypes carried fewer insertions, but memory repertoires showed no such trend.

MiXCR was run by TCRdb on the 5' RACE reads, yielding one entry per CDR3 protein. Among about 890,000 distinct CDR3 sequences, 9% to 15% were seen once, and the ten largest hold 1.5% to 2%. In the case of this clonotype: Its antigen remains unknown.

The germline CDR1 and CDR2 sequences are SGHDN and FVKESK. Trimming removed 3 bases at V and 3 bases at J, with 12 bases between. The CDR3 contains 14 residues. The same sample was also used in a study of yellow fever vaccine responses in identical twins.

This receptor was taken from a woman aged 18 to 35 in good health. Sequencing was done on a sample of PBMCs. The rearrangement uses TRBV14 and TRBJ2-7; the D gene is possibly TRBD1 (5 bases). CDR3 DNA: TGTGCCAGCAGCCATCAGGGTCACGGCTACGAGCAGTACTTC. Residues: CASSHQGHGYEQYF.